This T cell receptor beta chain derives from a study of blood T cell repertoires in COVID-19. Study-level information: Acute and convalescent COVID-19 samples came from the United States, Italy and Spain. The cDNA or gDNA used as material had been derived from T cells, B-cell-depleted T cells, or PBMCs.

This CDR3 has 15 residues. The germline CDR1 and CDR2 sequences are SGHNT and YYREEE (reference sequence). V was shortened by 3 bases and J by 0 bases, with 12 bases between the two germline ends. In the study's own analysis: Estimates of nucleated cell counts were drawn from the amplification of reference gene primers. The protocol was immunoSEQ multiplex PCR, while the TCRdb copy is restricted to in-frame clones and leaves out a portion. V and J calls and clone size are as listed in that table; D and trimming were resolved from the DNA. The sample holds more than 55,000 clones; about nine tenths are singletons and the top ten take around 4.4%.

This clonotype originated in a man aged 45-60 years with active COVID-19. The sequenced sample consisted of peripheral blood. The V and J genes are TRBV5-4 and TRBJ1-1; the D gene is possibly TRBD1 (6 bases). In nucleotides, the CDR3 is TGTGCCAGCAGCTATACAGGGTTCATGAACACTGAAGCTTTCTTT. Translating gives CASSYTGFMNTEAFF.